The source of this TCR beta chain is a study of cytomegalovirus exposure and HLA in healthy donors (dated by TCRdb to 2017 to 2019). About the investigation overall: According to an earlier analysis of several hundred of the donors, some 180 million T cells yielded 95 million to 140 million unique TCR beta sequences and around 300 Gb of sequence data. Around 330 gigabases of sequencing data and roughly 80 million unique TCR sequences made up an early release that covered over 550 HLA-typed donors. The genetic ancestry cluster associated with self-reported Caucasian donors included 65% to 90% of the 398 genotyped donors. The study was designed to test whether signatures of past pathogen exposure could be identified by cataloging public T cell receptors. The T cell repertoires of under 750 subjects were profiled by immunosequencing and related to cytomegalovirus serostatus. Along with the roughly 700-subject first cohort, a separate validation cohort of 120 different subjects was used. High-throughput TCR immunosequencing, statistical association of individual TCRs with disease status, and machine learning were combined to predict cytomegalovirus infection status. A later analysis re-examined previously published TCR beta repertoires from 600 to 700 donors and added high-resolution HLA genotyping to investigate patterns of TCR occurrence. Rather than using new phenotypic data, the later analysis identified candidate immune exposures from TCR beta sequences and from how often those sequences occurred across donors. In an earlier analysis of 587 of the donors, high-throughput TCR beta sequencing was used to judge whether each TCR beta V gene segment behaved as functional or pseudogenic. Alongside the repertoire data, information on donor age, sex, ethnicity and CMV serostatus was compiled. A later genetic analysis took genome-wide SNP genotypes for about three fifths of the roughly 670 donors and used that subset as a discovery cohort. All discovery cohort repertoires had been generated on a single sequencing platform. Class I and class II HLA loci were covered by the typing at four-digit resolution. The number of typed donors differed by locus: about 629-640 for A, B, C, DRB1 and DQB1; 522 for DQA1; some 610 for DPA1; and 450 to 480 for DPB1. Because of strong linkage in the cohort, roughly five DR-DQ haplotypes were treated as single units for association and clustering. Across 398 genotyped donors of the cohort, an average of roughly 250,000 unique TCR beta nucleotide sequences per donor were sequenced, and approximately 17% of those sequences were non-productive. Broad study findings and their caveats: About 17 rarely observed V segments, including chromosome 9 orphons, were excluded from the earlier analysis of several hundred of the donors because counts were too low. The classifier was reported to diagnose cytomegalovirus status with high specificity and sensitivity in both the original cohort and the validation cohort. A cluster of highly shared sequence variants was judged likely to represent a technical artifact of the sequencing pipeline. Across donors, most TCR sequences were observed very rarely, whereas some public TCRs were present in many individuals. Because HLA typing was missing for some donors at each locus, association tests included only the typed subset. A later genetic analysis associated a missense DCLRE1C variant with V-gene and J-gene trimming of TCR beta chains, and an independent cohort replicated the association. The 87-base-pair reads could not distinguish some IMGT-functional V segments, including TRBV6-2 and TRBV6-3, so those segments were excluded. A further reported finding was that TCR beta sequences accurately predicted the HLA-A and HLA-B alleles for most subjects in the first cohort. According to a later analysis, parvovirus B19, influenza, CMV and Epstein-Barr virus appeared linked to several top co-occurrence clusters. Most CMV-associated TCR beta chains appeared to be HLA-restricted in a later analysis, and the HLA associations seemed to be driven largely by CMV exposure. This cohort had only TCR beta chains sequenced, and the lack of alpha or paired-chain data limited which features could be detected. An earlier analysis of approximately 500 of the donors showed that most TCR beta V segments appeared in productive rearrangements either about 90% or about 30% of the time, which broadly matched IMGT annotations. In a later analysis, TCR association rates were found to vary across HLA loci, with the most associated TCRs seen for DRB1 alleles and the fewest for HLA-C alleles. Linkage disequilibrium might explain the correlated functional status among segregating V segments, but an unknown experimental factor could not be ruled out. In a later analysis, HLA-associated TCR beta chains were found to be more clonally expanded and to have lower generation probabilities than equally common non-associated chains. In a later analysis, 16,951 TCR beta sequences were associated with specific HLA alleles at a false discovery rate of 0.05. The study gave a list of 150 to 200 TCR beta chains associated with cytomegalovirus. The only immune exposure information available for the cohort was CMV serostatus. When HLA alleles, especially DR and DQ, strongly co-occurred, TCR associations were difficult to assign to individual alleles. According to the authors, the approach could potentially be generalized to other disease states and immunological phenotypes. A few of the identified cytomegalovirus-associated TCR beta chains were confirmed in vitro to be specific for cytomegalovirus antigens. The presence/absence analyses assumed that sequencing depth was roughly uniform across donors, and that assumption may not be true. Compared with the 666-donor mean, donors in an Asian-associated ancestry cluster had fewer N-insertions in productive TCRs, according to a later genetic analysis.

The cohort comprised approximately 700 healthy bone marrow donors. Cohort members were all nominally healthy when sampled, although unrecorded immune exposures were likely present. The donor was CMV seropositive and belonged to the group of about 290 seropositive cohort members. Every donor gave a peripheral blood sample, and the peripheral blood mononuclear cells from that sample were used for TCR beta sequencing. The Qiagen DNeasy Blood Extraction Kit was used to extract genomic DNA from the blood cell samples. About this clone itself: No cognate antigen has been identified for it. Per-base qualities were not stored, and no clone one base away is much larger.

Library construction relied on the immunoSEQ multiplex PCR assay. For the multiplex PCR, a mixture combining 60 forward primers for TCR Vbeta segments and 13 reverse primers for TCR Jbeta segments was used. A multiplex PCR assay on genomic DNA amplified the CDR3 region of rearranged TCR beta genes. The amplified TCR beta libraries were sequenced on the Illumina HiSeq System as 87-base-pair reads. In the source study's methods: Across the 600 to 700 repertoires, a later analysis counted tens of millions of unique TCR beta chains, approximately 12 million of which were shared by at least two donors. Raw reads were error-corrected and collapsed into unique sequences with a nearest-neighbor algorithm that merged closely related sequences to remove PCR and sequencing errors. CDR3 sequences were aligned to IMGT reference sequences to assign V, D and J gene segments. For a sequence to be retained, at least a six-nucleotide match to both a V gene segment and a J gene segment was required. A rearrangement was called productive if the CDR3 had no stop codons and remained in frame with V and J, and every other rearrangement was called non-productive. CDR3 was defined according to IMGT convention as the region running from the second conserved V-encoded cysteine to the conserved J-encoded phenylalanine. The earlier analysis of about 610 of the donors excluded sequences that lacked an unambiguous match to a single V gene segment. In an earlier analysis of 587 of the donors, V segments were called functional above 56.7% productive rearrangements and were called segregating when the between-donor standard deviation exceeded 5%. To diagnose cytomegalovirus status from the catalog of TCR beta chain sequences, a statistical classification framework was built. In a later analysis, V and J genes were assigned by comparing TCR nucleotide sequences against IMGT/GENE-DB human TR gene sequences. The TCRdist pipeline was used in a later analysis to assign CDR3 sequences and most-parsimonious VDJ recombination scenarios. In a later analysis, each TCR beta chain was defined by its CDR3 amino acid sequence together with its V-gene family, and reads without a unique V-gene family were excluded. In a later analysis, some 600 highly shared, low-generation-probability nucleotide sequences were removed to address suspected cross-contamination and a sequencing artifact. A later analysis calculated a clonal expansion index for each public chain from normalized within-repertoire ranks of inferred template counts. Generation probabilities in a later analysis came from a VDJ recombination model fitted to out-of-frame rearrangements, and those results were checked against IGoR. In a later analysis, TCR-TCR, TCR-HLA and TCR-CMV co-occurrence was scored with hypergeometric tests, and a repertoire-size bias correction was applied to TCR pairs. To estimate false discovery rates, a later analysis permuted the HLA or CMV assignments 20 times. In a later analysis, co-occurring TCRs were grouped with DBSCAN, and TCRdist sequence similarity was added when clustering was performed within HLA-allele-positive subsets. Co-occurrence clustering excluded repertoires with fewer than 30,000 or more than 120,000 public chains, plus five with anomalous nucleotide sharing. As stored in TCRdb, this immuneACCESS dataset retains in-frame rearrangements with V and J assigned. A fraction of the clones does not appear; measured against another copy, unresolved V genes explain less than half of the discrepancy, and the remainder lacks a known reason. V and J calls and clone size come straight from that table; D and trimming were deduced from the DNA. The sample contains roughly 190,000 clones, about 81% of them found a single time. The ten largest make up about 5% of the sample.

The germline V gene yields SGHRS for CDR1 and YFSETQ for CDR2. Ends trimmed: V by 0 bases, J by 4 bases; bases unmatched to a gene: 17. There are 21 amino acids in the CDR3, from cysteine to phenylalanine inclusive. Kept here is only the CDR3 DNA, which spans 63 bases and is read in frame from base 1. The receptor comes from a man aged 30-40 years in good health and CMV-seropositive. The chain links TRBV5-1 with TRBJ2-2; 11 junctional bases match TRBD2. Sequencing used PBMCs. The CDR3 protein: CASSLEGGPGAGTSGTGELFF. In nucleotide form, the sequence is TGCGCCAGCAGCTTGGAAGGGGGGCCAGGCGCCGGGACTAGCGGCACCGGGGAGCTGTTTTTT.